The source of this T cell receptor beta chain is a study of blood T cell repertoires in COVID-19. TCRdb keeps only in-frame clones here, not all; method: immunoSEQ multiplex PCR. The data hold about 220,000 clones, with around 84% observed a single time. V shed 4 bases, J shed 5 bases, and the junction held 3 bases outside the gene matches. Per the germline V gene, CDR1 is GTSNPN and CDR2 is SVGIG (reference sequence). CDR3 length: 13 amino acids. The chain combines TRBV30 with TRBJ1-1; 11 bases line up with TRBD1. The sample was peripheral blood. This sequence originates from a human donor in a cohort sampled during active COVID-19. CDR3 in amino acids: CAWKGQGGTEAFF. CDR3 bases: TGTGCCTGGAAGGGACAGGGGGGAACTGAAGCTTTCTTT.